These 2 T cell receptor beta chains originate from one sample sequenced in a study of T-cell reconstitution after alpha-beta-depleted transplantation in children. As it was prepared, the TCRbeta library received unique molecular identifiers. TCRdb passed the PCR reads through MiXCR, listing each CDR3 protein once. This sample yields around 600,000 distinct CDR3 sequences, of which roughly a tenth are seen a single time; 3.5% to 5% belongs to the top ten. Sequencing used PBMCs from the stem cell graft donor, obtained from the stem cell graft. All receptors derive from a human donor who donated a stem cell graft to a child with acute myeloid leukemia.

This clonotype was picked up a small number of times. The rearrangement joins TRBV28 to TRBJ2-3; 15 bases match TRBD2. V was pared by 5 bases and J by 1 base, with 22 bases of the junction left unmatched. The CDR3 sequence is 23 residues long. Looked up from germline, CDR1 is MDHEN and CDR2 is SYDVKM. The CDR3 region is CASSPLLFGTSGRSYIGTDTQYF. The CDR3 DNA is TGTGCCAGCAGTCCTCTTCTCTTCGGGACTAGCGGGAGGAGCTATATCGGCACAGATACGCAGTATTTT.

For this clonotype: Possible read error: a much larger clone is one base away. The chain links TRBV25-1 to TRBJ1-2, with a tentative D call TRBD1 (6 bases). Trimming left V 6 bases short and J 3 bases short, with 8 bases between. The CDR3 is 12 residues long. CDR1 and CDR2 (germline): MGHDK, SYGVNS. CDR3 in DNA: TGTGCCAGCAGGGAGGGGGACTATGGCTACACCTTC. Translation gives CASREGDYGYTF.